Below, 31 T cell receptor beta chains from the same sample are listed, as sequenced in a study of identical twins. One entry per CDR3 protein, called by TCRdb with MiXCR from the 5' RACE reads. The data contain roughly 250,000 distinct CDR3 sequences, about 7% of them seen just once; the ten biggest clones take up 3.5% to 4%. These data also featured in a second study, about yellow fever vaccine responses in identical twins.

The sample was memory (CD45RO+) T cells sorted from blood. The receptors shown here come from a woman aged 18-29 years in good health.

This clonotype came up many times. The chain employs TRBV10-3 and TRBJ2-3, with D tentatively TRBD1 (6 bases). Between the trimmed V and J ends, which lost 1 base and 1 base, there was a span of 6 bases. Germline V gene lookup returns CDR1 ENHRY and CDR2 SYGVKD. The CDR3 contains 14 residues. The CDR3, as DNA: TGTGCCATCAGTGAGTGGGGGCGCACAGATACGCAGTATTTT. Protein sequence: CAISEWGRTDTQYF.

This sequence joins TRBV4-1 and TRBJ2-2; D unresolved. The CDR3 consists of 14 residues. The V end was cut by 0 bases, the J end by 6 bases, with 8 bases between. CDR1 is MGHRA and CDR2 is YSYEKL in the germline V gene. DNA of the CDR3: TGCGCCAGCAGCCAAGAACGGCCCTCCGGGGAGCTGTTTTTT. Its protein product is CASSQERPSGELFF.

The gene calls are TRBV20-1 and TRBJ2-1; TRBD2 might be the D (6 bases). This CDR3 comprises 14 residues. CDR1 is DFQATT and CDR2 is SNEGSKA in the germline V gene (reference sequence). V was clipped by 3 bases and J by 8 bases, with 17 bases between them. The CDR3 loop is CSASLRVADDEQFF. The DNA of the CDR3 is TGCAGTGCTAGTCTTCGGGTAGCGGATGATGAGCAGTTCTTC.

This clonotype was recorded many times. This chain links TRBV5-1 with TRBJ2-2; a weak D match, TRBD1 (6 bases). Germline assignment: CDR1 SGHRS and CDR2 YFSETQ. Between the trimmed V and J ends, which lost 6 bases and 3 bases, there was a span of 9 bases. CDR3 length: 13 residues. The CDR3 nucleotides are TGCGCCAGCAAGACAGGCGACACCGGGGAGCTGTTTTTT. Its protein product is CASKTGDTGELFF.

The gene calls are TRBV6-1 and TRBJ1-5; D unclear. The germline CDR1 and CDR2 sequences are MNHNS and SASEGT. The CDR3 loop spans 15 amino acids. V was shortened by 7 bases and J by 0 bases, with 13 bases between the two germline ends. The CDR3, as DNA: TGTGCCAGCATCTGGGAGCGGTATAGCAATCAGCCCCAGCATTTT. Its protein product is CASIWERYSNQPQHF.

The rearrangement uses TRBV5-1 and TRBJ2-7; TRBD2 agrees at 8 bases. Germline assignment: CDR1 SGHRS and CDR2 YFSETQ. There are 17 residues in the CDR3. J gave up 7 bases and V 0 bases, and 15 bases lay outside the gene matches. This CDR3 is CASSLALTGGPQEEQYF. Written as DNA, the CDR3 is TGCGCCAGCAGCTTGGCCTTAACGGGAGGGCCGCAAGAGGAGCAGTACTTC.

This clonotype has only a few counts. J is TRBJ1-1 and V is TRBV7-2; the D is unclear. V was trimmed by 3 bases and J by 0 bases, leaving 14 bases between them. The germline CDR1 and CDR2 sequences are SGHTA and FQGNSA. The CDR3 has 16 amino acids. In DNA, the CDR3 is TGTGCCAGCAGCTTTTCGGTGTCGGCCCTGAACACTGAAGCTTTCTTT. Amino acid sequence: CASSFSVSALNTEAFF.

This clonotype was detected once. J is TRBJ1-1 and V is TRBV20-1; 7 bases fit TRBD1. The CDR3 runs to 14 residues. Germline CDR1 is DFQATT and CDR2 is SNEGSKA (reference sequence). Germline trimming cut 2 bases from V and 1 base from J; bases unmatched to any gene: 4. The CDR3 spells CSARRGQQNTEAFF. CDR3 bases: TGCAGTGCTAGAAGGGGACAGCAGAACACTGAAGCTTTCTTT.

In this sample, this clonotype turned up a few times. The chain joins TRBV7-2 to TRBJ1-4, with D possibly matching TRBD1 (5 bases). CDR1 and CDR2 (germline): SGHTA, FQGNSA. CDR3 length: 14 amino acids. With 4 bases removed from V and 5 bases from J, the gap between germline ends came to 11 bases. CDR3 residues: CASSSTGPNEKLFF. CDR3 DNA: TGTGCCAGCAGCTCAACAGGTCCCAATGAAAAACTGTTTTTT.

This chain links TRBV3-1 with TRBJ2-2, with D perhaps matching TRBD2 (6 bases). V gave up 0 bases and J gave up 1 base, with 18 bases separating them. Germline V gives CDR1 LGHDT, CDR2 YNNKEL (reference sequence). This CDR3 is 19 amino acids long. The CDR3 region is CASSQDMGLPPKNTGELFF. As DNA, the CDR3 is TGTGCCAGCAGCCAAGATATGGGACTCCCCCCAAAGAACACCGGGGAGCTGTTTTTT.

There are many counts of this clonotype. The CDR3 is CASSSPGQGGNQPQHF. CDR3 sequence (DNA): TGTGCCAGCAGTTCCCCGGGACAGGGAGGTAATCAGCCCCAGCATTTT. J is TRBJ1-5 and V is TRBV28; 9 positions agree with TRBD1. The CDR3 sequence is 16 residues long. From germline, CDR1 is MDHEN and CDR2 SYDVKM. Trimming at V came to 4 bases and at J to 4 bases, leaving 8 bases not matched to a gene. Looking up the rest from reference TRBV28 and TRBJ1-5 gives the full variable domain: DVKVTQSSRYLVKRTGEKVFLECVQDMDHENMFWYRQDPGLGLRLIYFSYDVKMKEKGDIPEGYSVSREKKERFSLILESASTNQTSMYLCASSSPGQGGNQPQHFGDGTRLSIL.

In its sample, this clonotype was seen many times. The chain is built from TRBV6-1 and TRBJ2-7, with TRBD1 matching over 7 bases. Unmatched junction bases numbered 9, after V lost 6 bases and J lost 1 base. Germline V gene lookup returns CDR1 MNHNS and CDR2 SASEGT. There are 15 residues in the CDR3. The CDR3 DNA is TGTGCCAGCAGAGCAGGGGGATTTTGGTCCTACGAGCAGTACTTC. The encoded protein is CASRAGGFWSYEQYF.

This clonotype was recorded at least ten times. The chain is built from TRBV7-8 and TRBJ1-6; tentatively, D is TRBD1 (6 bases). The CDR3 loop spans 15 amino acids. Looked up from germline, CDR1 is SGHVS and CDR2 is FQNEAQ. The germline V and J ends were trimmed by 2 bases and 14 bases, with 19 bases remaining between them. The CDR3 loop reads CASSLNRDKGLTLHF. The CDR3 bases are TGTGCCAGCAGCTTAAACCGGGACAAGGGGTTAACCCTCCACTTT.

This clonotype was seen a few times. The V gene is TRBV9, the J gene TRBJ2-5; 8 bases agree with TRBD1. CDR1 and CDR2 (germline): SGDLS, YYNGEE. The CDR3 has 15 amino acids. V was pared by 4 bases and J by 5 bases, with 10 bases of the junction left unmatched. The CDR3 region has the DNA TGTGCCAGCAGCACGCAGGGGGCAGCTGGGGAGACCCAGTACTTC. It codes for CASSTQGAAGETQYF.

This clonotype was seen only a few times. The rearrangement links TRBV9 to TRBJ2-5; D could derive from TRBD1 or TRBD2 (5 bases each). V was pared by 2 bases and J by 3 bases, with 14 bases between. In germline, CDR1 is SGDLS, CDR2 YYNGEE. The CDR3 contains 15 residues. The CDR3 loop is CASSVRGRGEETQYF. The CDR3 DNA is TGTGCCAGCAGCGTGAGGGGACGTGGGGAAGAGACCCAGTACTTC.

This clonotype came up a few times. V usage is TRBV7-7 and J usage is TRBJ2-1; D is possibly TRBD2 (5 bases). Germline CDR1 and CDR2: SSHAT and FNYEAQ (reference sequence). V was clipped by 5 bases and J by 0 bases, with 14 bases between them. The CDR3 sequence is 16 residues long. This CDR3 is CASSPRPRGSYNEQFF. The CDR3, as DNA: TGTGCCAGCAGCCCCCGACCACGGGGCTCCTACAATGAGCAGTTCTTC.

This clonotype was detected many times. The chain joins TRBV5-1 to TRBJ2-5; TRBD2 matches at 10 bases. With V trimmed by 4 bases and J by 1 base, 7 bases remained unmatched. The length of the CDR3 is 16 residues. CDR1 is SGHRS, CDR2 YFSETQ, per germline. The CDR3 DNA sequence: TGCGCCAGCAGCCCGTTTCTAGCGGGAGTCCAAGAGACCCAGTACTTC. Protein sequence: CASSPFLAGVQETQYF. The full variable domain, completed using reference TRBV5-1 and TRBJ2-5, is KAGVTQTPRYLIKTRGQQVTLSCSPISGHRSVSWYQQTPGQGLQFLFEYFSETQRNKGNFPGRFSGRQFSNSRSEMNVSTLELGDSALYLCASSPFLAGVQETQYFGPGTRLLVL.

The CDR3 bases are TGCGCCAGCAGCCAAGATGAAGGCTCCTACAATGAGCAGTTCTTC. As protein: CASSQDEGSYNEQFF. The V and J genes are TRBV4-1 and TRBJ2-1; D call uncertain. Germline V lookup: CDR1 MGHRA, CDR2 YSYEKL. The CDR3 is 15 residues long. V lost 0 bases to trimming and J lost 0 bases, with 6 bases between them.

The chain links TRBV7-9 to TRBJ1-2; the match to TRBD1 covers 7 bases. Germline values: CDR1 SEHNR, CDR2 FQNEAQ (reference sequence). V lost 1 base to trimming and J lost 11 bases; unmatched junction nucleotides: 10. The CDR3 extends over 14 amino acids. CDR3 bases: TGTGCCAGCAGCTTAGATGAGGGGGCAGTTGGTTACACCTTC. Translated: CASSLDEGAVGYTF. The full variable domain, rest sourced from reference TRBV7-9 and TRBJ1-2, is DTGVSQNPRHKITKRGQNVTFRCDPISEHNRLYWYRQTLGQGPEFLTYFQNEAQLEKSRLLSDRFSAERPKGSFSTLEIQRTEQGDSAMYLCASSLDEGAVGYTFGSGTRLTVV.

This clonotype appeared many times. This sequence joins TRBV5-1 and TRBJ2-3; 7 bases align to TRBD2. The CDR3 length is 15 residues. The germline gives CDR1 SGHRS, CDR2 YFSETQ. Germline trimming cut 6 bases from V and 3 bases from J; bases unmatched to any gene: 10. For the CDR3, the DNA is TGCGCCAGCAAACCCGTGGGGGAGGGGACAGATACGCAGTATTTT. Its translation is CASKPVGEGTDTQYF.

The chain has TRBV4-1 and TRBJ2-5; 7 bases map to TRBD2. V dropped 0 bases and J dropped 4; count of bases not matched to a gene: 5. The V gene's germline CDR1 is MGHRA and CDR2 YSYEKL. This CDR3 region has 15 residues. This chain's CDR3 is CASSQDHVAGETQYF. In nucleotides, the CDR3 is TGCGCCAGCAGCCAAGATCATGTAGCGGGAGAGACCCAGTACTTC.

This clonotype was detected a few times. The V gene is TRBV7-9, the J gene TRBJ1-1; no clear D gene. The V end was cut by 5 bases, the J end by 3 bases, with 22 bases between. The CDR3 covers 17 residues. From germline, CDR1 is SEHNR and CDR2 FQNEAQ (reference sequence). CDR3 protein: CASSDTRAGREDTEAFF. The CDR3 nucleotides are TGTGCCAGCAGCGATACACGAGCCGGTCGGGAAGACACTGAAGCTTTCTTT.

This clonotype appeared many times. CDR3 loop: CAIDGGTGSQFF. CDR3 nucleotides: TGTGCCATCGATGGGGGGACGGGCTCGCAGTTCTTC. This sequence joins TRBV10-3 and TRBJ2-1; D might be TRBD2 (6 bases). From germline, CDR1 is ENHRY and CDR2 SYGVKD. Trimming cost V 8 bases and J 12 bases, with 17 bases left between them. The CDR3 has 12 amino acids.

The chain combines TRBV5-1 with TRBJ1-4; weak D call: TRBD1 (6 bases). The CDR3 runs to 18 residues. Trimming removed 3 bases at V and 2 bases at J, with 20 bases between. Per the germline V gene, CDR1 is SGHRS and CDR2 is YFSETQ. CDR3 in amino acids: CASSSRAPGVGTNEKLFF. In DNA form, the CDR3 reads TGCGCCAGCAGCTCCAGGGCCCCAGGGGTCGGCACTAATGAAAAACTGTTTTTT.

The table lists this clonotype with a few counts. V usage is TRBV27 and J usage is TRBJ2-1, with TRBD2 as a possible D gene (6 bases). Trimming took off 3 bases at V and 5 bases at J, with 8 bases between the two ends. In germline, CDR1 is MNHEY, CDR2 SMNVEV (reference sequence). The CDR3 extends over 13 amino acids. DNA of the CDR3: TGTGCCAGCAGTTTGACTAGGAACAATGAGCAGTTCTTC. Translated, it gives CASSLTRNNEQFF.

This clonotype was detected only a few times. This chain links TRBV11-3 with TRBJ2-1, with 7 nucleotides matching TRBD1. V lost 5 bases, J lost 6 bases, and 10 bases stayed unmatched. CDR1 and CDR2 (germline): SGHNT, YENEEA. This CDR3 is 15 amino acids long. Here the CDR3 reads CASSPTPGQPNEQFF. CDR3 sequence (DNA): TGTGCCAGCAGCCCAACCCCGGGACAGCCCAATGAGCAGTTCTTC.

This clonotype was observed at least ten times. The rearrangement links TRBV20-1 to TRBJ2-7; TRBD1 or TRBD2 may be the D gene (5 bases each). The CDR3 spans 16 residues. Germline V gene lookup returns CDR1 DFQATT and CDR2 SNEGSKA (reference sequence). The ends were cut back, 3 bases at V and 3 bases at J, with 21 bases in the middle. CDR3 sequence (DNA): TGCAGTGCTAGCCTCCTTGGACGGGGCAATGACTACGAGCAGTACGTC. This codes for CSASLLGRGNDYEQYV.

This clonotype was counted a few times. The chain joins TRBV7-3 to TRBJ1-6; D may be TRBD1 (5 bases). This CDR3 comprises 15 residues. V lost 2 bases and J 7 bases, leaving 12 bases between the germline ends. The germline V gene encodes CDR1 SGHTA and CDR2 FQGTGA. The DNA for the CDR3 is TGTGCCAGCAGCTTACAGCCAGGGACCAATTCACCCCTCCACTTT. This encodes CASSLQPGTNSPLHF.

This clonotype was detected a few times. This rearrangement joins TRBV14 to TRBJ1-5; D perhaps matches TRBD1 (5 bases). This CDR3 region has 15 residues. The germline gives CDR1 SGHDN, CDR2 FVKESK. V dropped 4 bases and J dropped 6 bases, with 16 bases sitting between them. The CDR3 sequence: CASSRDQGVSQPQHF. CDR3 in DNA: TGTGCCAGCAGCCGGGACCAGGGAGTGTCTCAGCCCCAGCATTTT.

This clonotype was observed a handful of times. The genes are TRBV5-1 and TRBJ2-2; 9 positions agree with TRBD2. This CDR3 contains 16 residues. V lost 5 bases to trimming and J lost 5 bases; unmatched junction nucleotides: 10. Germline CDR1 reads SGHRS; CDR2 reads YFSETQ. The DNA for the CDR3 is TGCGCCAGCAGAGAAGTAGCGGGAGTGGGTACCGGGGAGCTGTTTTTT. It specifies CASREVAGVGTGELFF.

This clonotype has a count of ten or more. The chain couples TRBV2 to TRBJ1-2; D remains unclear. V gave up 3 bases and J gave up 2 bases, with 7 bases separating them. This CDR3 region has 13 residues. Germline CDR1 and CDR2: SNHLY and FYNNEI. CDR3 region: CASSDMGNYGYTF. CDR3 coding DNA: TGTGCCAGCAGTGATATGGGGAACTATGGCTACACCTTC.